The T cell receptor (beta chain) described here comes from a study of identifying expanded T cells in peripheral blood. Study results and limitations: Technical replicates showed roughly 1.2 changed clones; two weeks 15 to 20; four weeks 19. Approximately two-week clone count variance significantly increased as total template count grew.

Turning to this clone: The antigen is unknown.

The protocol was immunoSEQ multiplex PCR, while the TCRdb copy is restricted to in-frame clones and leaves out a portion. The table includes approximately 100,000 clones, approximately 90% detected once. This TCR came from a person aged 18 to 69 in good health. Source material: blood.

CDR3 nucleotides: TGCAGCGTCCTCACACCGGGACAGGGGTTCCACTACACCTTC. This translates into CSVLTPGQGFHYTF. V gene TRBV29-1 combines with J gene TRBJ1-2; 10 bases agree with TRBD1. J lost 10 bases, V lost 6 bases, and 14 bases had no gene match. Germline loops: CDR1 SQVTM, CDR2 ANQGSEA. This CDR3 has 14 residues.